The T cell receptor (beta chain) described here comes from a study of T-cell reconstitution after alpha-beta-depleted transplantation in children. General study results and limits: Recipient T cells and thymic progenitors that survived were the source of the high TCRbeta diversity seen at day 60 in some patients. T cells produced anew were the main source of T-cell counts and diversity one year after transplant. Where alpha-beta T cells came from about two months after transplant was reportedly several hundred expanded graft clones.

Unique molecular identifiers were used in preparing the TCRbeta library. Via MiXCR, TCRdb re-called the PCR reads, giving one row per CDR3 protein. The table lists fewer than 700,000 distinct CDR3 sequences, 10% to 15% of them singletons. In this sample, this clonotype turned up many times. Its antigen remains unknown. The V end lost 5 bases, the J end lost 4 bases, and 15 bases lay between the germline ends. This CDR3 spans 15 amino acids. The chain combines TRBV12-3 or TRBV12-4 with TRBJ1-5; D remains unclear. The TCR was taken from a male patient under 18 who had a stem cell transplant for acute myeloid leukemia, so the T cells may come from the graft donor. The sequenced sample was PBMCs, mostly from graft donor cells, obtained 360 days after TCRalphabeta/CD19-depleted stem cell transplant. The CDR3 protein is CASSLLMGANQPQHF. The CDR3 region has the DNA TGTGCCAGCAGTCTCCTAATGGGAGCGAATCAGCCCCAGCATTTT.